This T cell receptor (beta chain) was obtained from a study of blood T cell repertoires in COVID-19. Study at large: Italy, Spain and the United States were the sources of the convalescent and acute COVID-19 samples. T cells, B-cell-depleted T cells, or PBMCs provided the cDNA or gDNA that served as material.

Original methodology: Estimation of nucleated cell counts was performed using reference gene primer amplification. Some clones are missing from TCRdb's copy, which holds only in-frame ones; the method was immunoSEQ multiplex PCR. The DNA was the basis for D and trimming; V, J and clone size are from that table. The profile shows about 44,000 clones, about 87% of them singletons. The specimen sequenced was peripheral blood. This sequence originates from a middle-aged woman with acute or convalescent COVID-19.

The chain's CDR3 is CASSLPVSNEQFF. The CDR3 DNA is TGTGCCAGCAGCTTGCCCGTTAGCAATGAGCAGTTCTTC. This rearrangement joins TRBV5-8 to TRBJ2-1; no definite D call. Trimming removed 1 base from V and 6 bases from J, with 8 bases in between. CDR3 length equals 13 residues. Germline V gives CDR1 SGHTS, CDR2 YDEGEE. Full variable domain (remainder filled in from reference TRBV5-8 and TRBJ2-1): EAGVTQSPTHLIKTRGQQATLRCSPISGHTSVYWYQQALGLGLQFLLWYDEGEERNRGNFPPRFSGRQFPNYSSELNVNALELEDSALYLCASSLPVSNEQFFGPGTRLTVL.